This TCR beta chain was retrieved from a study of breast tumors, draining lymph nodes, adjacent tissues. Overall study findings and caveats: The lymph node origin of tumor T cells was framed as consistent with a hypothesis, not demonstrated. Compared with lymph nodes, tumors were less diverse; compared with nontumor tissue, more.

Samples came from axillary lymph nodes draining the breast cancer. Germline lookup yields CDR1 SQVTM and CDR2 ANQGSEA. Deletions cut 7 bases from V and 9 bases from J, with 19 bases between. The CDR3 loop spans 13 amino acids. TCRdb re-analysed the multiplex PCR reads in MiXCR, keeping a single row per CDR3 protein. The table shows about 140,000 distinct CDR3 sequences, with about 31% occurring only once. With respect to this clonotype: Its target is not known.

This sequence originates from a female donor with breast cancer. Some clones in this sample may be carry-over from other donors' samples. The chain employs TRBV29-1 and TRBJ1-5; possible D gene TRBD1, 5 bases. Sequencing input: axillary lymph node tissue. CDR3 DNA: TGCAGCGCCGCGGGGACTAGCGGGGGGCCCCAGCATTTT. Protein sequence: CSAAGTSGGPQHF.